These T cell receptor beta chains were read from a single sample in a study of shared clonotypes between healthy human individuals. The table came from immunoSEQ multiplex PCR; TCRdb's copy has only in-frame clones and leaves some out. The table shows more than 2 million clones, with roughly 94% occurring only once. The sequenced material came from naive CD8+ T cells sorted from blood. The receptors here all came from a man aged 18-30 years in good health. CDR3s include the opening cysteine and the closing phenylalanine or tryptophan. A D gene is named only where the DNA matches it firmly. The size of a clone is reported for some rows only, either as once, few or many, or as a class for expanded clones.

len,d_gene,v_gene,j_gene,abundance,CDR3nt,CDR3aa
15,TRBD1,TRBV16,TRBJ2-7,NA,TGTGCCAGCAGCCCCTCCGGGACAGGGCCGAACGAGCAGTACTTC,CASSPSGTGPNEQYF
13,NA,TRBV6-4,TRBJ2-2,NA,TGTGCCAGCAGTGACTCGTACACCGGGGAGCTGTTTTTT,CASSDSYTGELFF
15,NA,TRBV30,TRBJ1-5,NA,TGTGCCTGGAGTGTAGGCGCAGCCAGCAATCAGCCCCAGCATTTT,CAWSVGAASNQPQHF
17,TRBD2,TRBV9,TRBJ2-3,NA,TGTGCCAGCAGCCCCCACTGGACTAGCGGAGGCACAGATACGCAGTATTTT,CASSPHWTSGGTDTQYF
15,NA,TRBV7-9,TRBJ2-1,once,TGTGCCAGCAGCTTAACGGGTAAGGCCTACAATGAGCAGTTCTTC,CASSLTGKAYNEQFF
14,NA,TRBV27,TRBJ2-7,NA,TGTGCCAGCAGTCGAGGGGGGCCGCCCTACGAGCAGTACTTC,CASSRGGPPYEQYF
16,NA,TRBV4-3,TRBJ2-7,NA,TGCGCCAGCAGCCAAGGCTGGGACCTCTACTCCTACGAGCAGTACTTC,CASSQGWDLYSYEQYF
13,NA,TRBV7-9,TRBJ2-1,once,TGTGCCAGCAGCTTAGGTGCGCAGGGTGAGCAGTTCTTC,CASSLGAQGEQFF
14,NA,TRBV4-3,TRBJ1-1,NA,TGCGCCAGCAGCCAAGTCTCAGCGAACACTGAAGCTTTCTTT,CASSQVSANTEAFF
15,NA,TRBV5-6,TRBJ2-7,NA,TGTGCCAGCAGCTTGGGACAGGGAGGAGGCTACGAGCAGTACTTC,CASSLGQGGGYEQYF
15,NA,TRBV28,TRBJ1-3,few,TGTGCCAGCAGTTTAGTAGGGGTGTCTGGAAACACCATATATTTT,CASSLVGVSGNTIYF
17,TRBD2,TRBV7-2,TRBJ2-1,NA,TGTGCCAGCAGCTTAGTAACTAGCGGGAGGGCGGACAATGAGCAGTTCTTC,CASSLVTSGRADNEQFF
13,NA,TRBV10-1,TRBJ1-2,NA,TGCGCCAGCAGTATCCGGACCCCCTATGGCTACACCTTC,CASSIRTPYGYTF
12,NA,TRBV10-3,TRBJ1-1,NA,TGTGCCATCAGGGAAGGGAACACTGAAGCTTTCTTT,CAIREGNTEAFF
15,TRBD1,TRBV28,TRBJ1-5,NA,TGTGCCAGCAGACTCGGGACAGGGCTAAATCAGCCCCAGCATTTT,CASRLGTGLNQPQHF
14,NA,TRBV7-7,TRBJ2-1,NA,TGTGCTAGCAGCTTAGGTCTAGAGAGCAATGAGCAGTTCTTC,CASSLGLESNEQFF
14,NA,TRBV5-6,TRBJ2-7,few,TGTGCCAGCAGCACCGGACGGAGCTCCTACGAGCAGTACTTC,CASSTGRSSYEQYF
17,TRBD1,TRBV28,TRBJ1-6,NA,TGTGCCAGCAGCCTATGGGGGACAGGGGACTATAATTCACCCCTCCACTTT,CASSLWGTGDYNSPLHF
15,TRBD2,TRBV4-1,TRBJ2-7,NA,TGCGCCAGCAGCCTCGGGACTAGCGGACCCTACGAGCAGTACTTC,CASSLGTSGPYEQYF
17,NA,TRBV6-1,TRBJ2-6,NA,TGTGCCAGCAGTGAATTGGCCGGGGCATTTGGGGCCAACGTCCTGACTTTC,CASSELAGAFGANVLTF
15,TRBD1,TRBV27,TRBJ2-7,NA,TGTGCCAGCAGTGTCAGCGGACAGGGCAACTACGAGCAGTACTTC,CASSVSGQGNYEQYF
15,TRBD2,TRBV28,TRBJ2-3,NA,TGTGCCAGCAGGGGAAGCGGGGGAGCCACAGATACGCAGTATTTT,CASRGSGGATDTQYF
13,NA,TRBV13,TRBJ2-3,NA,TGTGCCAGCAGCTTCGAGGTCACAGATACGCAGTATTTT,CASSFEVTDTQYF
14,TRBD2,TRBV12-5,TRBJ2-3,NA,TGTGCTAGTGGCATCCCGGGAGGCCGGGATACGCAGTATTTT,CASGIPGGRDTQYF
13,NA,TRBV11-2,TRBJ1-1,NA,TGTGCCAGCAGCTTAGATCCCGGGGTAGAAGCTTTCTTT,CASSLDPGVEAFF
15,NA,TRBV27,TRBJ1-3,NA,TGTGCCAGCGGCTCAGGACAGACCTCTGGAAACACCATATATTTT,CASGSGQTSGNTIYF
15,NA,TRBV2,TRBJ1-1,NA,TGTGCCAGCAGTGAAAAATGGAATCGGAACACTGAAGCTTTCTTT,CASSEKWNRNTEAFF
13,NA,TRBV6-5,TRBJ2-1,NA,TGTGCCAGCAGTTACTCGAACGGAGACGAGCAGTTCTTC,CASSYSNGDEQFF
16,NA,TRBV9,TRBJ2-2,NA,TGTGCCAGCAGCCCCACATGGTTCGCGAACACCGGGGAGCTGTTTTTT,CASSPTWFANTGELFF
14,NA,TRBV11-2,TRBJ2-7,NA,TGTGCCAGCAGCTTAGGCAGGGGTATCTACGAGCAGTACTTC,CASSLGRGIYEQYF
14,NA,TRBV4-1,TRBJ1-1,NA,TGCGCCAGCAGCCAAGGACGCAGGAACACTGAAGCTTTCTTT,CASSQGRRNTEAFF
13,NA,TRBV7-9,TRBJ2-1,NA,TGTGCCAGCAGCCCCGGTGGCAGCAATGAGCAGTTCTTC,CASSPGGSNEQFF
17,TRBD2,TRBV7-2,TRBJ2-3,NA,TGTGCCAGCAGCTTAGAAGCGGGGGCCTCCTTCACAGATACGCAGTATTTT,CASSLEAGASFTDTQYF
15,TRBD2,TRBV9,TRBJ2-5,NA,TGTGCCAGCAGCGTCGAGATTGGGGGAGGGGAGACCCAGTACTTC,CASSVEIGGGETQYF